A single sample gave rise to the 31 T cell receptor beta chains below, sequenced in a study of shared clonotypes between healthy human individuals (TCRdb year 2020). Libraries came from the immunoSEQ multiplex PCR assay. Here the immuneACCESS table is served through TCRdb, limited to in-frame sequences with V and J called. Missing clones are a known gap in these copies; in checked studies unresolved V genes cover under half, and the rest lacks a known reason. Here the sample has about 2.3 million clones; 80% to 95% occur a single time. Clones ranked in the top ten supply 0.37% of the sample. Material: naive CD4+ T cells from PBMCs. The cell subset or site tag for this specimen amounts to: CD45RA+ positively selected. These receptors originate from a man aged 18 to 29 in good health. Some clones in this sample may be carry-over from other donors' samples.

This rearrangement joins TRBV28 to TRBJ1-2; 10 bases align to TRBD1. Trimming at V came to 7 bases and at J to 4 bases, leaving 9 bases not matched to a gene. CDR1 MDHEN and CDR2 SYDVKM come from the germline V gene. The CDR3 has 15 amino acids. The chain's CDR3 is CASIESGTGVYGYTF. The CDR3 DNA reads as TGTGCCAGCATCGAATCCGGGACAGGGGTCTATGGCTACACCTTC.

The chain carries TRBV6-7 and TRBJ2-1; D could derive from TRBD1 or TRBD2 (5 bases each). TRBV6-7 is treated as an ORF (open reading frame) with a function not yet certain. CDR3 length: 17 amino acids. V was shortened by 0 bases and J by 4 bases, with 16 bases between the two germline ends. The CDR3 DNA reads as TGTGCCAGCAGTTACTCCAGACGGGACGGAATATACAATGAGCAGTTCTTC. Translating it yields CASSYSRRDGIYNEQFF.

The CDR3 DNA reads TGTGCCAGCAGCCCCCCCCCGGACAGCGGCTCCTACGAGCAGTACTTC. It specifies CASSPPPDSGSYEQYF. V gene TRBV7-2 combines with J gene TRBJ2-7, with D perhaps matching TRBD1 (6 bases). The CDR3 consists of 16 residues. The germline V and J ends were trimmed by 5 bases and 0 bases, with 17 bases remaining between them. Germline CDR1 is SGHTA and CDR2 is FQGNSA.

The V gene is TRBV27, the J gene TRBJ2-7, with no clear D. The CDR3 contains 16 residues. Germline V gene sequence: CDR1 MNHEY, CDR2 SMNVEV (reference sequence). The V and J ends lost 6 bases and 5 bases respectively, with 23 bases between them. The DNA of the CDR3 is TGTGCCAGCAGCCCTTGGGCCGTAGTGCAAGGAAACGAGCAGTACTTC. Protein product: CASSPWAVVQGNEQYF.

The chain joins TRBV27 to TRBJ2-2; D is ambiguous. V was shortened by 5 bases and J by 4 bases, with 14 bases between the two germline ends. This CDR3 spans 15 amino acids. Per germline, CDR1 MNHEY and CDR2 SMNVEV (reference sequence). The chain's CDR3 is CASSLVPQSTGELFF. The CDR3 coding sequence is TGTGCCAGCAGTCTAGTTCCACAGAGCACCGGGGAGCTGTTTTTT.

The chain recombines TRBV6-1 with TRBJ2-7; D remains ambiguous. CDR3 size: 14 residues. The V end lost 4 bases, the J end lost 3 bases, and 13 bases lay between the germline ends. Germline-derived CDR1 and CDR2 are MNHNS and SASEGT. The CDR3 DNA sequence: TGTGCCAGCAGTGTCAGTCTGAATGACTACGAGCAGTACTTC. Protein: CASSVSLNDYEQYF.

V and J are TRBV9 and TRBJ2-3; D is possibly TRBD1 (5 bases). Germline CDR1 is SGDLS and CDR2 is YYNGEE. V shed 0 bases and J shed 0 bases, with 8 bases lying between them. The CDR3 is 15 amino acids. In nucleotides, the CDR3 is TGTGCCAGCAGCGTAGGAACAGGCAGCACAGATACGCAGTATTTT. This gives the protein CASSVGTGSTDTQYF.

The chain carries TRBV2 and TRBJ2-7, with a weak D call TRBD1 (6 bases). Germline CDR1 reads SNHLY; CDR2 reads FYNNEI. The CDR3 sequence is 13 residues long. Between the trimmed V and J ends, which lost 5 bases and 3 bases, there was a span of 11 bases. DNA of the CDR3: TGTGCCAGCAGTCTAGACAGGAACTACGAGCAGTACTTC. It encodes CASSLDRNYEQYF.

This rearrangement joins TRBV19 to TRBJ2-7; 8 positions match TRBD1. CDR1 and CDR2 (germline): LNHDA, SQIVND (reference sequence). V lost 4 bases to trimming and J lost 2 bases; unmatched junction nucleotides: 10. This CDR3 has 16 amino acids. CDR3 coding DNA: TGTGCCAGTAGTAGAGGTACAGGGGGTCTTACCTACGAGCAGTACTTC. The encoded protein is CASSRGTGGLTYEQYF.

V and J are TRBV5-5 and TRBJ1-5; 7 nucleotides align to TRBD1. Per germline, CDR1 SGHKS and CDR2 YYEKEE (reference sequence). Trimming took 3 bases from V and 6 from J; bases not matched to a gene: 6. The CDR3 runs to 14 residues. The CDR3 spells CASSSDRVGQPQHF. In DNA form, the CDR3 reads TGTGCCAGCAGCTCAGACAGGGTCGGTCAGCCCCAGCATTTT.

The chain combines TRBV27 with TRBJ1-4; D remains ambiguous. Looked up from germline, CDR1 is MNHEY and CDR2 is SMNVEV (reference sequence). This CDR3 is built from 13 residues. Trimming shortened V by 4 bases and J by 0 bases, and 3 bases separated the two germline ends. The CDR3 region has the DNA TGTGCCAGCAGTTCTCCAACTAATGAAAAACTGTTTTTT. It is translated as CASSSPTNEKLFF.

This chain links TRBV2 with TRBJ2-3; D might be TRBD2 (7 bases). Germline V lookup: CDR1 SNHLY, CDR2 FYNNEI. The CDR3 contains 13 residues. Trimming pared 10 bases from V and 2 bases from J, leaving 13 bases between. The CDR3 bases are TGTGCCAACGGGGGGCTAAACACAGATACGCAGTATTTT. Its translation: CANGGLNTDTQYF.

The gene calls are TRBV9 and TRBJ2-7; 9 nucleotides agree with TRBD2. V lost 0 bases, J lost 0 bases, and 4 bases stayed unmatched. This CDR3 has 16 residues. Germline V lookup: CDR1 SGDLS, CDR2 YYNGEE. The CDR3 bases are TGTGCCAGCAGCGTAGATCAAGCGGGAGGCTCCTACGAGCAGTACTTC. It encodes CASSVDQAGGSYEQYF.

The rearrangement uses TRBV5-4 and TRBJ2-3; D unresolved. V lost 1 base and J lost 0, with 6 bases in between. The germline V gene encodes CDR1 SGHNT and CDR2 YYREEE (reference sequence). CDR3 length: 14 amino acids. The DNA for the CDR3 is TGTGCCAGCAGCTTGTTTACTAGCACAGATACGCAGTATTTT. As protein: CASSLFTSTDTQYF.

V and J are TRBV7-2 and TRBJ2-1, with a weak D call TRBD1 (5 bases). The germline CDR1 and CDR2 sequences are SGHTA and FQGNSA. This CDR3 region has 14 residues. Trimming removed 1 base at V and 9 bases at J, with 13 bases between. The chain's CDR3 is CASSLVSGAGEQFF. The CDR3 DNA follows: TGTGCCAGCAGCTTAGTGTCTGGGGCCGGTGAGCAGTTCTTC. Complete variable domain (other parts from reference TRBV7-2 and TRBJ2-1): GAGVSQSPSNKVTEKGKDVELRCDPISGHTALYWYRQSLGQGLEFLIYFQGNSAPDKSGLPSDRFSAERTGGSVSTLTIQRTQQEDSAVYLCASSLVSGAGEQFFGPGTRLTVL.

This clone was recorded once. CDR3 in amino acids: CASSPVGHNSPLHF. The DNA of the CDR3 is TGTGCCAGCAGCCCGGTTGGTCATAATTCACCCCTCCACTTT. The chain combines TRBV5-8 with TRBJ1-6; no definite D call. This CDR3 is built from 14 residues. Trimming took 4 bases from V and 5 from J, leaving 10 bases between them. Germline V gene sequence: CDR1 SGHTS, CDR2 YDEGEE. The full variable domain, in which reference TRBV5-8 and TRBJ1-6 provide the parts outside the CDR3, is EAGVTQSPTHLIKTRGQQATLRCSPISGHTSVYWYQQALGLGLQFLLWYDEGEERNRGNFPPRFSGRQFPNYSSELNVNALELEDSALYLCASSPVGHNSPLHFGNGTRLTVT.

The chain couples TRBV28 to TRBJ1-3; perhaps TRBD1 as D (5 bases). Trimming took off 8 bases at V and 3 bases at J, with 11 bases between the two ends. The length of the CDR3 is 13 residues. The germline V gene encodes CDR1 MDHEN and CDR2 SYDVKM. The CDR3 is CASARGFGNTIYF. As DNA, the CDR3 is TGTGCCAGCGCACGGGGGTTTGGAAACACCATATATTTT.

This clone was recorded a few times. The chain combines TRBV5-4 with TRBJ1-1; no definite D call. Germline values: CDR1 SGHNT, CDR2 YYREEE (reference sequence). The CDR3 length is 15 residues. V dropped 0 bases and J dropped 5 bases, with 14 bases sitting between them. For the CDR3, the DNA is TGTGCCAGCAGCTTGGACGGAGGGAGTTGGACTGAAGCTTTCTTT. This translates into CASSLDGGSWTEAFF.

This clone was counted once. The genes are TRBV7-9 and TRBJ2-5; D remains ambiguous. Trimming pared 5 bases from V and 4 bases from J, leaving 14 bases between. This CDR3 region has 14 residues. The V gene's germline CDR1 is SEHNR and CDR2 FQNEAQ (reference sequence). The CDR3 spells CASSPPTIVETQYF. The CDR3 nucleotides read TGTGCCAGCAGCCCGCCGACAATAGTAGAGACCCAGTACTTC.

In this sample, this clone turned up once. The chain links TRBV7-3 to TRBJ2-7; tentatively, D is TRBD1 (5 bases). The V end lost 1 base, the J end lost 6 bases, and 10 bases lay between the germline ends. CDR3 length: 13 residues. CDR1 SGHTA and CDR2 FQGTGA come from the germline V gene. The CDR3 here is CASSLKGVGEQYF. Written as DNA, the CDR3 is TGTGCCAGCAGCTTAAAAGGGGTAGGCGAGCAGTACTTC.

The rearrangement uses TRBV15 and TRBJ2-7, with D perhaps TRBD1 or TRBD2 (6 bases each). V lost 1 base and J lost 0, with 13 bases in between. Germline V gene lookup returns CDR1 LNHNV and CDR2 YYDKDF (reference sequence). The CDR3 has 16 residues. CDR3: CATSRGNREASYEQYF. DNA of the CDR3: TGTGCCACCAGCAGAGGCAACAGGGAGGCCTCCTACGAGCAGTACTTC.

The gene calls are TRBV25-1 and TRBJ2-6; D may match TRBD1 or TRBD2 (5 bases each). The CDR3 is 14 amino acids. Per the germline V gene, CDR1 is MGHDK and CDR2 is SYGVNS. V shed 6 bases and J shed 3 bases, with 9 bases lying between them. The CDR3 DNA reads TGTGCCAGCAGCGGGGCGAATGGGGCCAACGTCCTGACTTTC. As protein: CASSGANGANVLTF.

The rearrangement uses TRBV6-6 and TRBJ1-4, with 8 positions matching TRBD1. The V gene's germline CDR1 is MNHNY and CDR2 SVGAGI (reference sequence). With V trimmed by 6 bases and J by 8 bases, 11 bases remained unmatched. CDR3 length: 15 amino acids. This CDR3 reads CASSPPGQGREKLFF. CDR3 bases: TGTGCCAGCAGCCCTCCCGGACAGGGAAGGGAAAAACTGTTTTTT.

This chain joins TRBV19 and TRBJ2-7; TRBD2 aligns across 10 bases. Germline CDR1 reads LNHDA; CDR2 reads SQIVND (reference sequence). V lost 10 bases to trimming and J lost 1 base; unmatched junction nucleotides: 13. The length of the CDR3 is 16 residues. CDR3: CANPPGSGRFSYEQYF. The CDR3 DNA reads TGTGCCAACCCCCCCGGTAGCGGGAGGTTTTCCTACGAGCAGTACTTC.

The rearrangement joins TRBV5-6 to TRBJ1-1; 11 nucleotides match TRBD1. There are 15 residues in the CDR3. V was pared by 4 bases and J by 6 bases, with 8 bases of the junction left unmatched. Germline CDR1 reads SGHDT; CDR2 reads YYEEEE. The CDR3 DNA is TGTGCCAGCAGCGATGGGACAGGGGGAAGGGCTGAAGCTTTCTTT. Translating it yields CASSDGTGGRAEAFF.

In regard to this clone: Additional DNA sequences in this sample encode the identical CDR3. The chain carries TRBV6-5 and TRBJ1-1; D ambiguous. The CDR3 is made up of 13 amino acids. V lost 0 bases to trimming and J lost 0 bases, with 2 bases between them. Germline V gene lookup returns CDR1 MNHEY and CDR2 SVGAGI. CDR3 protein: CASSYSLNTEAFF. CDR3 in DNA: TGTGCCAGCAGTTACTCTTTGAACACTGAAGCTTTCTTT.

This clone appeared a few times. Other DNA sequences in the sample encode the same CDR3. This chain connects TRBV14 to TRBJ1-2, with 8 bases matching TRBD1. V shed 1 base and J 5 bases; nucleotides not matched to a gene: 0. Germline-derived CDR1 and CDR2 are SGHDN and FVKESK. The CDR3 runs to 13 residues. CDR3 in amino acids: CASSQGTGYGYTF. The CDR3 region has the DNA TGTGCCAGCAGCCAAGGGACAGGGTATGGCTACACCTTC.

The chain combines TRBV4-2 with TRBJ2-1, with TRBD2 matching over 8 bases. V trimming: 1 base; J trimming: 4 bases; junction bases outside the gene matches: 12. There are 18 residues in the CDR3. Germline lookup yields CDR1 LGHNA and CDR2 YNFKEQ. The chain's CDR3 is CASSQVARLALSYNEQFF. The CDR3, as DNA: TGTGCCAGCAGCCAAGTCGCCCGACTAGCGTTGTCTTACAATGAGCAGTTCTTC.

The chain recombines TRBV2 with TRBJ2-2; 12 bases map to TRBD1. Germline lookup yields CDR1 SNHLY and CDR2 FYNNEI. V shed 5 bases and J 7 bases; nucleotides not matched to a gene: 5. There are 15 residues in the CDR3. The CDR3: CASSWDRGLVGELFF. The CDR3 DNA reads TGTGCCAGCAGTTGGGACAGGGGGCTCGTCGGGGAGCTGTTTTTT.

The J gene is TRBJ2-7, the V gene TRBV7-9; D is possibly TRBD2 (7 bases). The V gene's germline CDR1 is SEHNR and CDR2 FQNEAQ (reference sequence). Trimming removed 8 bases at V and 9 bases at J, with 20 bases between. There are 13 residues in the CDR3. The CDR3 nucleotides are TGTGCCAGCGGCAAGGGGGGGGCTCACGGGCAGTACTTC. Its translation is CASGKGGAHGQYF.

This chain connects TRBV7-2 to TRBJ2-1, with D perhaps TRBD1 (5 bases). The CDR3 is made up of 14 amino acids. Between the trimmed V and J ends, which lost 1 base and 8 bases, there was a span of 12 bases. The germline V gene encodes CDR1 SGHTA and CDR2 FQGNSA. CDR3 coding DNA: TGTGCCAGCAGCTTAGGGGGCAACGTCCATGAGCAGTTCTTC. This encodes CASSLGGNVHEQFF.